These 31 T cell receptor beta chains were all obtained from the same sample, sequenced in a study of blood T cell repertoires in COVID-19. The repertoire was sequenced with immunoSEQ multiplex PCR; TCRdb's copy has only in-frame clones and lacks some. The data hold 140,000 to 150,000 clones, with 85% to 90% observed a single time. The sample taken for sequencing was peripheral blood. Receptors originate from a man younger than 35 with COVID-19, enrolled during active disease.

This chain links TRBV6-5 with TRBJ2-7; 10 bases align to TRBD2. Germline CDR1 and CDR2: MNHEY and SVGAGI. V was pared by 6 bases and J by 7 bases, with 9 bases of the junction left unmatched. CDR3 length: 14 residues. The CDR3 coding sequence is TGTGCCAGCAGCGGACTAGCGGACAGGAGGGAGCAGTACTTC. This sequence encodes CASSGLADRREQYF.

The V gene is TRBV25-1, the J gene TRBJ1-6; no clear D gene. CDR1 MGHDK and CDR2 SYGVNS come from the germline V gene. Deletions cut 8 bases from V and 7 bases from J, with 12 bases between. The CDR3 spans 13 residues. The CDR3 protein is CASHSLGNSPLHF. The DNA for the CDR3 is TGTGCCAGCCACTCACTAGGGAATTCACCCCTCCACTTT.

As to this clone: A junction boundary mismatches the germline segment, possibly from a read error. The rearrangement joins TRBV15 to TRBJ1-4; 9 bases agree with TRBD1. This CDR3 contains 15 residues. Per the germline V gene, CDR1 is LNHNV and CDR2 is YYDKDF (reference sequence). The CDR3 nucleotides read TGTGCCACCAGCAGAAGGACAGGGGCTAATGAAAAACTGCTTTTT. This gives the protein CATSRRTGANEKLLF.

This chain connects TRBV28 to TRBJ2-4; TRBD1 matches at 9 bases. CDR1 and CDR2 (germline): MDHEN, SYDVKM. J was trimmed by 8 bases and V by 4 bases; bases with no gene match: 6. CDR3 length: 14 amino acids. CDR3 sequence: CASSSQGATDIQYF. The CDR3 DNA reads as TGTGCCAGCAGTTCACAGGGGGCGACGGACATTCAGTACTTC.

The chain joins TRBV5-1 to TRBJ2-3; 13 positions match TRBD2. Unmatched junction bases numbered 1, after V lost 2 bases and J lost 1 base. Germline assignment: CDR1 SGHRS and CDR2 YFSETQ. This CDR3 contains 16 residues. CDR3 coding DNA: TGCGCCAGCAGCTTAGGGACTAGCGGGGGCACAGATACGCAGTATTTT. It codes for CASSLGTSGGTDTQYF.

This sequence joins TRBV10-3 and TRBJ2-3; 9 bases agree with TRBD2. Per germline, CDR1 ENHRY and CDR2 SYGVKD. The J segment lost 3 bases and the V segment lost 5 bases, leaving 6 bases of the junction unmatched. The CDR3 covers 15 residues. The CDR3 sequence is CAISPTSGPTDTQYF. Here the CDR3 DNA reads TGTGCCATCAGTCCGACTAGCGGCCCGACAGATACGCAGTATTTT.

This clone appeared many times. The CDR3, as DNA: TGCGCCAGCAGCCAAGAGACGGGACTTTACGATGGCTACACCTTC. As protein: CASSQETGLYDGYTF. V is TRBV4-3 and J is TRBJ1-2, with D tentatively TRBD1 (5 bases). The CDR3 totals 15 residues. From germline, CDR1 is LGHNA and CDR2 YSLEER. The V gene lost 0 bases and the J gene lost 6 bases, with 14 bases spanning the gap.

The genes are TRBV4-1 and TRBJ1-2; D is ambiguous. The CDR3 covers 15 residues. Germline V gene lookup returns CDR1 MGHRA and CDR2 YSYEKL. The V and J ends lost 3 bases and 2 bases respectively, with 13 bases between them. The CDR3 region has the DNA TGCGCCAGCAGCCAGAGGGTGGGTGGCAACTATGGCTACACCTTC. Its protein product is CASSQRVGGNYGYTF.

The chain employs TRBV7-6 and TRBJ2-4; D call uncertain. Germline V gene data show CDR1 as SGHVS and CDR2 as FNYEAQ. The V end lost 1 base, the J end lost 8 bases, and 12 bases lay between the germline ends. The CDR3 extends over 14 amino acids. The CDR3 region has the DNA TGTGCCAGCAGCTTAGATACGGAGAGTTACATTCAGTACTTC. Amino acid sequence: CASSLDTESYIQYF.

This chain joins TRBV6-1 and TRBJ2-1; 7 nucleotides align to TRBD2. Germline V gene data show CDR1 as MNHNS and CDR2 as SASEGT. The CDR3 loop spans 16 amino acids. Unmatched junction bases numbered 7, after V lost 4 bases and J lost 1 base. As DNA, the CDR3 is TGTGCCAGCAGTGGAGAGGGAGGGCCGTCCTACAATGAGCAGTTCTTC. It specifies CASSGEGGPSYNEQFF.

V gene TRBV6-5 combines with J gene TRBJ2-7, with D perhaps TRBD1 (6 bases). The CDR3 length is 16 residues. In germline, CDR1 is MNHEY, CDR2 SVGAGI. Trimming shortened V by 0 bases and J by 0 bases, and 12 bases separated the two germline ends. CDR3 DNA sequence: TGTGCCAGCAGTTACTCGACACGACAGGCCTCCTACGAGCAGTACTTC. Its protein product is CASSYSTRQASYEQYF.

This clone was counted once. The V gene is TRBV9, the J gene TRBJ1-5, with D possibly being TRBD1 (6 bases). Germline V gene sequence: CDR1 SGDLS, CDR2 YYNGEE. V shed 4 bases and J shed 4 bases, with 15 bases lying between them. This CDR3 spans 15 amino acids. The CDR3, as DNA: TGTGCCAGCAGCCCGTCCGGGACAACGAATCAGCCCCAGCATTTT. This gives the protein CASSPSGTTNQPQHF.

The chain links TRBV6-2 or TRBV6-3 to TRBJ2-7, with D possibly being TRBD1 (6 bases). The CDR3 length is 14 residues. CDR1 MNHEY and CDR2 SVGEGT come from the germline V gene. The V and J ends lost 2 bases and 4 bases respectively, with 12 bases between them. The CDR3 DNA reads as TGTGCCAGCAGTTACCTGGGGGCTGCTTACGAGCAGTACTTC. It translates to CASSYLGAAYEQYF.

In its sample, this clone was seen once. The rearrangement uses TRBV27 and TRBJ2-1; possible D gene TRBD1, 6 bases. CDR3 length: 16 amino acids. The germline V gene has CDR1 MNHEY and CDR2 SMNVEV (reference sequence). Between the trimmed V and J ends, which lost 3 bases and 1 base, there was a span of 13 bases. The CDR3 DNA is TGTGCCAGCAGTTTGGACAGTCCACGATCCTACAATGAGCAGTTCTTC. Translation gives CASSLDSPRSYNEQFF.

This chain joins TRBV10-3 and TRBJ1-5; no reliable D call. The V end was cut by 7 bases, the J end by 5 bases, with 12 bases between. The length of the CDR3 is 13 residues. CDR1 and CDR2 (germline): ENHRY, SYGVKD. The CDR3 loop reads CAINADKYQPQHF. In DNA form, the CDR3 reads TGTGCCATCAATGCAGATAAATATCAGCCCCAGCATTTT.

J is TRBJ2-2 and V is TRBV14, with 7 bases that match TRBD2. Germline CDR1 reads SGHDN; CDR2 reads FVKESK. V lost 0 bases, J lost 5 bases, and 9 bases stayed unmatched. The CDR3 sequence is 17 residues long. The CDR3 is CASSQEGGRIGTGELFF. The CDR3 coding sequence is TGTGCCAGCAGCCAAGAGGGCGGGAGAATAGGAACCGGGGAGCTGTTTTTT.

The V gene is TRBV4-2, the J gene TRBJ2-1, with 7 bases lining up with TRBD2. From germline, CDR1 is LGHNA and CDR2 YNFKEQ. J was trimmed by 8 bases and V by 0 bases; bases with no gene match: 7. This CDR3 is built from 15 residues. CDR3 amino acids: CASSQDQRGGDEQFF. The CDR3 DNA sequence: TGTGCCAGCAGCCAAGACCAGCGGGGAGGGGATGAGCAGTTCTTC.

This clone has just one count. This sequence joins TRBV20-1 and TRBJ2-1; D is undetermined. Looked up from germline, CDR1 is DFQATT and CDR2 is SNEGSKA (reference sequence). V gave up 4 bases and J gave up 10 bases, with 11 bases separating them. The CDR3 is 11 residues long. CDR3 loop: CSATVLGEQFF. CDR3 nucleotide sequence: TGCAGTGCTACTGTTCTCGGGGAGCAGTTCTTC.

CDR3 nucleotide sequence: TGTGCCAGCAGCCACCCCCCCGACAGATTAGCCAAAAACATTCAGTACTTC. Protein product: CASSHPPDRLAKNIQYF. The V call is TRBV3-1 (or the pseudogene TRBV3-2), the J call TRBJ2-4; TRBD1 might be the D (5 bases). V lost 3 bases, J lost 0 bases, and 15 bases lay in between. This CDR3 is 17 amino acids long. Germline V CDR1 and CDR2: LGHDT, YNNKEL (reference sequence).

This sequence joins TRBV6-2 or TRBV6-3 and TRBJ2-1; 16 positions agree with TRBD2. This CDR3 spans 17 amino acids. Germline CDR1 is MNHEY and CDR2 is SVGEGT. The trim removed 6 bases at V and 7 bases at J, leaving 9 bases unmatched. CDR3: CASSEYGGLAGGNEQFF. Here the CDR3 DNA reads TGTGCCAGCAGCGAATATGGGGGACTAGCGGGAGGGAATGAGCAGTTCTTC.

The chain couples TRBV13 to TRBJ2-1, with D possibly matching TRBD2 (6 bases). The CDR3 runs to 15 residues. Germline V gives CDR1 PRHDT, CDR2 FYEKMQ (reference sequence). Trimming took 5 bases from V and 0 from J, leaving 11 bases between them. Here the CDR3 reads CASSKRVSSYNEQFF. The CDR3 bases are TGTGCCAGCAGCAAGCGGGTTAGCTCCTACAATGAGCAGTTCTTC.

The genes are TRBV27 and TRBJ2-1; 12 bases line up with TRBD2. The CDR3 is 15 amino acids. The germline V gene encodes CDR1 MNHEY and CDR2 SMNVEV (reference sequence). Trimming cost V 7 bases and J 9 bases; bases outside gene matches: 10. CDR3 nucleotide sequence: TGTGCCAGCATTGAACTAGCGGGAGGACGTGGTGAGCAGTTCTTC. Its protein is CASIELAGGRGEQFF.

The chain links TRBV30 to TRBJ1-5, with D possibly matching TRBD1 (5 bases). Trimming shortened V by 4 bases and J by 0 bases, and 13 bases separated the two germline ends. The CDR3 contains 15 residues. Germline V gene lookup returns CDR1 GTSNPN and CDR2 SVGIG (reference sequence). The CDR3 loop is CAWNVGDYSNQPQHF. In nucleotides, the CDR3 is TGTGCCTGGAACGTAGGGGATTATAGCAATCAGCCCCAGCATTTT.

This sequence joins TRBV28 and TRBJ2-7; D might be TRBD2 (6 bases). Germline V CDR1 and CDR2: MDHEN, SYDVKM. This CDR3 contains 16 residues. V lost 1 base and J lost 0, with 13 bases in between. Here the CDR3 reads CASSLYLGEASYEQYF. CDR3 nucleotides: TGTGCCAGCAGTTTATATCTGGGGGAGGCCTCCTACGAGCAGTACTTC.

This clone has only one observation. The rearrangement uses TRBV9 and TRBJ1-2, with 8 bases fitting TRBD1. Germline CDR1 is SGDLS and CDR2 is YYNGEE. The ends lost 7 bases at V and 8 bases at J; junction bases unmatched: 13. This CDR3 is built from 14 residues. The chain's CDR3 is CASGRGQGAFGYTF. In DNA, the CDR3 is TGTGCCAGCGGCCGAGGGCAGGGGGCGTTCGGCTACACCTTC.

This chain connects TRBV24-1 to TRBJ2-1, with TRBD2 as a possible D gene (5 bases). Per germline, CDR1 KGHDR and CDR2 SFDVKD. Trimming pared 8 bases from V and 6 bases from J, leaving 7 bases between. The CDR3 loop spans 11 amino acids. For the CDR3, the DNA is TGTGCCACCAACCGGGGCAATGAGCAGTTCTTC. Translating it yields CATNRGNEQFF.

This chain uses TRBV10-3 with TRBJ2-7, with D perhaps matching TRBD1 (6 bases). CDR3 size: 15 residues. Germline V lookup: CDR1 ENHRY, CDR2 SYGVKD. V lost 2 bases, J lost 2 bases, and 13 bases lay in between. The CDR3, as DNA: TGTGCCATCAGTGAGGGACCAGGGGTTACCTACGAGCAGTACTTC. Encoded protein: CAISEGPGVTYEQYF.

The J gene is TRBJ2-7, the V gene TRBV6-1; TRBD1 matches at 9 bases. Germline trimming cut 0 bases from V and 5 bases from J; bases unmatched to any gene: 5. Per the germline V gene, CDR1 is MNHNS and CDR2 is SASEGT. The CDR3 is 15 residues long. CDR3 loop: CASSEALNRGHEQYF. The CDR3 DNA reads TGTGCCAGCAGTGAAGCGCTAAACAGGGGGCACGAGCAGTACTTC.

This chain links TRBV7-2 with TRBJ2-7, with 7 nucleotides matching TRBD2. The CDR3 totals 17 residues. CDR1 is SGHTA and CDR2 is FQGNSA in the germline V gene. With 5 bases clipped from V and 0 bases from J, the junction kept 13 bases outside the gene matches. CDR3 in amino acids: CASSPLAGRTSSYEQYF. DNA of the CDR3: TGTGCCAGCAGCCCGTTGGCGGGGAGGACTAGCTCCTACGAGCAGTACTTC. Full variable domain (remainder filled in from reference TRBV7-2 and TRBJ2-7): GAGVSQSPSNKVTEKGKDVELRCDPISGHTALYWYRQSLGQGLEFLIYFQGNSAPDKSGLPSDRFSAERTGGSVSTLTIQRTQQEDSAVYLCASSPLAGRTSSYEQYFGPGTRLTVT.

The chain's CDR3 is CASSESTPSYNSPLHF. The DNA for the CDR3 is TGTGCCAGCAGTGAATCGACACCCTCCTATAATTCACCCCTCCACTTT. J is TRBJ1-6 and V is TRBV2; D remains ambiguous. V lost 2 bases, J lost 0 bases, and 8 bases lay in between. Germline loops: CDR1 SNHLY, CDR2 FYNNEI. This CDR3 has 16 amino acids.

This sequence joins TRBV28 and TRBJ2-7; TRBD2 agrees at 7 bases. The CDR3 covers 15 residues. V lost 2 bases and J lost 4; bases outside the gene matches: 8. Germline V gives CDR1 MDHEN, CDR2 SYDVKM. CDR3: CASSLGGRGRYEQYF. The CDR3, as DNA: TGTGCCAGCAGTTTAGGAGGGAGGGGCCGGTACGAGCAGTACTTC.